These T cell receptor beta chains were read from a single sample in a study of cytomegalovirus exposure and HLA in healthy donors. Profiled with immunoSEQ multiplex PCR; TCRdb holds only in-frame clones, not every one. In the table there are about 150,000 clones, about 79% of which are singletons. Sample: PBMCs. These receptors were taken from a man aged 45-65 years in good health and CMV-seropositive. Both conserved end residues are part of each CDR3. The D gene is left open where the match is weak. Rows give clone size only sometimes, using once, few, many, or a class for an expanded clone.

cdr3_nt cdr3_aa j_call d_call clone_size cdr3_length v_call
TGTGCCAGTAGGCGTAGGGGAGGGACTGGTACCTACAATGAGCAGTTCTTC CASRRRGGTGTYNEQFF TRBJ2-1 TRBD2 . 17 TRBV19
TGCGCCAGCCGTATTGACAGGGGGTACAGTGAAGCTTTCTTT CASRIDRGYSEAFF TRBJ1-1 TRBD1 . 14 TRBV5-1
TGCAGCGTCCGAGGGGGACAGGGGGTATCTGAGACCCAGTACTTC CSVRGGQGVSETQYF TRBJ2-5 TRBD1 . 15 TRBV29-1
TGCGCCAGCAGCCCGGGTGGCAGGGCCTACGAGCAGTACTTC CASSPGGRAYEQYF TRBJ2-7 . . 14 TRBV5-1
TGTGCCAGCAGGGAACTCAGGGTCGTCACCTTC CASRELRVVTF TRBJ1-2 . . 11 TRBV6-1
TGCGCCAGCAGCTCCCTGGCGGGAGCGGACAATGAGCAGTTCTTC CASSSLAGADNEQFF TRBJ2-1 TRBD2 . 15 TRBV5-1
TGTGCCAGCAGTGGCCGGGACAGGGTTTTGGAAAAACTGTTTTTT CASSGRDRVLEKLFF TRBJ1-4 TRBD1 few 15 TRBV6-1
TGTGCCAGCAGCTCGCCCCCGCTAGCGGGGGGACGGGAGACCCAGTACTTC CASSSPPLAGGRETQYF TRBJ2-5 TRBD2 . 17 TRBV5-4
TGTGCCAGCAGATCCGTAGCGGGGGGACAAGAGACCCAGTACTTC CASRSVAGGQETQYF TRBJ2-5 TRBD2 . 15 TRBV5-4
TGTGCCAGCAGCTTGGAAGGCCCGAGGCAGAATGAGCAGTTCTTC CASSLEGPRQNEQFF TRBJ2-1 . . 15 TRBV5-4